These 13 T cell receptor beta chains originate from one sample sequenced in a study of blood T cell repertoires in COVID-19. TCRdb's table, derived via immunoSEQ multiplex PCR, lists solely in-frame clones and lacks some. The table shows under 350,000 clones, with 75% to 90% occurring only once. Sequencing used peripheral blood. The receptor set was obtained from a man aged 50 to 59 with acute or convalescent COVID-19.

This clone occurred a few times. Written as DNA, the CDR3 is TGTGCCAGCTGTCGGACAGGGGGCGTTAGGGCTTGGGGCTACACCTTC. Its protein is CASCRTGGVRAWGYTF. V is TRBV27 and J is TRBJ1-2; 11 bases fit TRBD1. Trimming at V came to 8 bases and at J to 8 bases, leaving 16 bases not matched to a gene. The CDR3 contains 16 residues. The V gene's germline CDR1 is MNHEY and CDR2 SMNVEV (reference sequence).

This clone appeared a single time. The chain joins TRBV10-1 to TRBJ1-1; 9 bases map to TRBD1. The CDR3 covers 15 residues. Unmatched junction bases numbered 7, after V lost 3 bases and J lost 5 bases. Germline CDR1 WNHNN, CDR2 SYGVQD (reference sequence). The CDR3 DNA reads as TGCGCCAGCAGTGAATCAACAGGGGGCAGGACTGAAGCTTTCTTT. It translates to CASSESTGGRTEAFF.

The chain couples TRBV6-5 to TRBJ1-4; 9 nucleotides agree with TRBD1. The length of the CDR3 is 15 residues. From germline, CDR1 is MNHEY and CDR2 SVGAGI. J was trimmed by 8 bases and V by 0 bases; bases with no gene match: 4. The CDR3, as DNA: TGTGCCAGCAGTTACTCGGGACAGGGCCGGGAAAAACTGTTTTTT. This gives the protein CASSYSGQGREKLFF.

J is TRBJ1-2 and V is TRBV9; D may be TRBD1 (5 bases). Deletions cut 2 bases from V and 6 bases from J, with 8 bases between. Germline CDR1 reads SGDLS; CDR2 reads YYNGEE. The CDR3 has 12 residues. The CDR3: CASSVGGDGYTF. The CDR3 nucleotides read TGTGCCAGCAGCGTTGGAGGGGATGGCTACACCTTC.

The chain is built from TRBV2 and TRBJ2-2, with a weak D call TRBD2 (6 bases). V was cut by 6 bases and J by 1 base, with 15 bases left in between. Germline lookup yields CDR1 SNHLY and CDR2 FYNNEI. The CDR3 extends over 16 amino acids. The CDR3 region is CASSGGRLENTGELFF. CDR3 nucleotide sequence: TGTGCCAGCAGCGGGGGACGTCTCGAGAACACCGGGGAGCTGTTTTTT. The whole variable domain, filled in from reference TRBV2 and TRBJ2-2, reads EPEVTQTPSHQVTQMGQEVILRCVPISNHLYFYWYRQILGQKVEFLVSFYNNEISEKSEIFDDQFSVERPDGSNFTLKIRSTKLEDSAMYFCASSGGRLENTGELFFGEGSRLTVL.

This rearrangement joins TRBV6-5 to TRBJ2-7; 9 nucleotides align to TRBD1. The junction had 6 bases not matched to a gene; V was cut back by 6 bases and J by 6 bases. CDR1 and CDR2 from the germline V gene are MNHEY and SVGAGI. CDR3 length equals 13 residues. CDR3 protein: CASRKGQGSEQYF. CDR3 DNA: TGTGCCAGCAGAAAAGGACAGGGGTCCGAGCAGTACTTC.

For this clone: The sample contains more than one DNA sequence encoding this CDR3. The rearrangement uses TRBV27 and TRBJ2-7, with 8 nucleotides matching TRBD1. CDR1 is MNHEY, CDR2 SMNVEV, per germline (reference sequence). CDR3 length: 14 amino acids. V was pared by 2 bases and J by 2 bases, with 2 bases of the junction left unmatched. The CDR3 loop reads CASSLDRGTYEQYF. The CDR3 DNA reads TGTGCCAGCAGTTTAGACAGGGGTACCTACGAGCAGTACTTC.

The genes are TRBV21-1 and TRBJ1-5. TRBV21-1 is an annotated pseudogene. This CDR3 comprises 14 residues. CDR3 sequence reads: CASSRRRIAWPQHF. In DNA, the CDR3 is TGTGCCAGCAGCAGACGGAGAATCGCCTGGCCCCAGCATTTT.

This sequence joins TRBV18 and TRBJ1-6, with D hard to call. V lost 4 bases, J lost 6 bases, and 13 bases lay in between. The CDR3 consists of 15 residues. Germline assignment: CDR1 KGHSH and CDR2 LQKENI. The CDR3 sequence: CASSQSDGLNSPLHF. For the CDR3, the DNA is TGTGCCAGCTCACAATCGGACGGACTTAATTCACCCCTCCACTTT.

The J gene is TRBJ2-2, the V gene TRBV7-9, with 10 bases fitting TRBD1. The CDR3 is 17 amino acids. CDR1 and CDR2 (germline): SEHNR, FQNEAQ (reference sequence). V lost 1 base, J lost 4 bases, and 6 bases stayed unmatched. In DNA form, the CDR3 reads TGTGCCAGCAGCTTAGGGACAGGGGGTCGATTCACCGGGGAGCTGTTTTTT. Its protein product is CASSLGTGGRFTGELFF. Using reference TRBV7-9 and TRBJ2-2 for the parts outside the CDR3, the full variable domain is DTGVSQNPRHKITKRGQNVTFRCDPISEHNRLYWYRQTLGQGPEFLTYFQNEAQLEKSRLLSDRFSAERPKGSFSTLEIQRTEQGDSAMYLCASSLGTGGRFTGELFFGEGSRLTVL.

J is TRBJ2-1 and V is TRBV27; D might be TRBD2 (7 bases). The CDR3 runs to 16 residues. Trimming cost V 2 bases and J 9 bases, with 20 bases left between them. Germline CDR1 MNHEY, CDR2 SMNVEV (reference sequence). The CDR3, as DNA: TGTGCCAGCAGTTTAAGGGCCGTTGGGGGGGGCGGTGAGCAGTTCTTC. It specifies CASSLRAVGGGGEQFF.

J is TRBJ1-4 and V is TRBV13, with TRBD1 matching 7 bases. After removal of 5 bases from V and 6 bases from J, the junction contained 9 bases not matched to a gene. Germline V gene data show CDR1 as PRHDT and CDR2 as FYEKMQ (reference sequence). This CDR3 region has 15 residues. The DNA for the CDR3 is TGTGCCAGCAGCCCACGGACAGGAGGCCATGAAAAACTGTTTTTT. This codes for CASSPRTGGHEKLFF.

The gene calls are TRBV29-1 and TRBJ1-1; D is undetermined. The CDR3 is made up of 12 amino acids. From germline, CDR1 is SQVTM and CDR2 ANQGSEA. Deletions cut 3 bases from V and 7 bases from J, with 12 bases between. The CDR3 DNA sequence: TGCAGCGTTGAGCCAGTTTCATATGAAGCTTTCTTT. It yields the protein CSVEPVSYEAFF.